This T cell receptor beta chain stems from a study of OX40 agonist ivuxolimab in advanced cancers. Study-level information: Patients were dosed with the agonistic anti-OX40 (CD134) antibody ivuxolimab.

Trimming cost V 2 bases and J 3 bases, with 16 bases left between them. Germline CDR1 and CDR2: GTSNPN and SVGIG (reference sequence). The CDR3 is made up of 15 amino acids. This clone occurred once. Sequenced by immunoSEQ multiplex PCR; TCRdb stores in-frame clones only, minus some. Of more than 80,000 clones in the sample, about 90% are singletons; the top ten hold under 2%. Sequencing was performed on CD4+ or CD8+ T cells sorted from blood, taken in a trial of the OX40 agonist ivuxolimab. The rearrangement joins TRBV30 to TRBJ1-1, with D perhaps TRBD1 (6 bases). The sequence was collected from an adult with an advanced solid tumor such as melanoma, head and neck, liver or kidney cancer. The CDR3 DNA sequence: TGTGCCTGGAGTCCCCTACGGGGGCGGGACACTGAAGCTTTCTTT. Its protein is CAWSPLRGRDTEAFF.